This T cell receptor (beta chain) was sequenced during a study of T cell repertoires in cytomegalovirus infection. MiXCR, applied by TCRdb to the reads, yields one record per CDR3 protein. The sample contains roughly 240,000 distinct CDR3 sequences, under 8.5% of which appear only once. This clonotype was picked up a small number of times. There are 12 residues in the CDR3. Germline values: CDR1 SGHKS, CDR2 YYEKEE (reference sequence). The V and J ends lost 4 bases and 3 bases respectively, with 7 bases between them. The source material was PBMCs. The chain uses TRBV5-5 and TRBJ1-1; D is undetermined. The origin of this receptor is a human donor in good health (CMV status not recorded). Some clones in this sample may be carry-over from other donors' samples. The CDR3 sequence is CASSQYDTEAFF. CDR3 nucleotides: TGTGCCAGCAGCCAGTACGACACTGAAGCTTTCTTT. Based on the CDR3 plus reference TRBV5-5 and TRBJ1-1, the full variable domain is DAGVTQSPTHLIKTRGQQVTLRCSPISGHKSVSWYQQVLGQGPQFIFQYYEKEERGRGNFPDRFSARQFPNYSSELNVNALLLGDSALYLCASSQYDTEAFFGQGTRLTVV.